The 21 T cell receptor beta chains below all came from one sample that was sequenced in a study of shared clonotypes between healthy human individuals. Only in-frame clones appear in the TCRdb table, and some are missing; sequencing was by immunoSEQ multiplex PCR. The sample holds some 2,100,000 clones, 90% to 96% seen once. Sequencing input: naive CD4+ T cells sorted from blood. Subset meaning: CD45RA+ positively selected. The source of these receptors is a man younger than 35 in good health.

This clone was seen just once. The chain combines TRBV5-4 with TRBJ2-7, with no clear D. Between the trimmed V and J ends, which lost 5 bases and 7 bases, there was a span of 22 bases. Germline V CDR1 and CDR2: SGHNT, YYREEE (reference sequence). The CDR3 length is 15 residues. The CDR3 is CASSSDITLFSEQYF. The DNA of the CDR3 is TGTGCCAGCAGTTCCGACATCACCTTGTTTTCTGAGCAGTACTTC.

DNA for the CDR3: TGTGCCAGCAGCGCCGGGACAGGGAGTGAAAAACTGTTTTTT. As protein: CASSAGTGSEKLFF. The chain uses TRBV9 and TRBJ1-4; 9 bases agree with TRBD1. CDR3 size: 14 residues. In germline, CDR1 is SGDLS, CDR2 YYNGEE. V shed 3 bases, J shed 7 bases, and the junction held 4 bases outside the gene matches.

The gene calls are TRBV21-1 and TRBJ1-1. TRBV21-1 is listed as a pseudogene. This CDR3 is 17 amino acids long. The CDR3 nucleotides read TGTGCCAGCAGCAAATACTGGGGTGGCCGGGTGAACACTGAAGCTTTCTTT. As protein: CASSKYWGGRVNTEAFF.

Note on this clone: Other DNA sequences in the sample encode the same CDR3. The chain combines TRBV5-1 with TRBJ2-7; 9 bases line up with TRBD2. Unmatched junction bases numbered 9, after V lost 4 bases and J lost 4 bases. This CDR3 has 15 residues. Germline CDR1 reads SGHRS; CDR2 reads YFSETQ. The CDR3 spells CASSLGGLAGYEQYF. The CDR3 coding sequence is TGCGCCAGCAGCCTGGGGGGGCTAGCGGGATACGAGCAGTACTTC.

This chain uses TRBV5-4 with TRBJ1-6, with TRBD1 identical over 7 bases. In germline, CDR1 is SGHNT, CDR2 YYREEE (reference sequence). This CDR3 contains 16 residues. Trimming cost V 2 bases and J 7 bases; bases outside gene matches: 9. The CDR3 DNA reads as TGTGCCAGCAGCTTAGACAAGACAGGGAAAAATTCACCCCTCCACTTT. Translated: CASSLDKTGKNSPLHF. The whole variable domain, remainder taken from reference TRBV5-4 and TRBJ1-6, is ETGVTQSPTHLIKTRGQQVTLRCSSQSGHNTVSWYQQALGQGPQFIFQYYREEENGRGNFPPRFSGLQFPNYSSELNVNALELDDSALYLCASSLDKTGKNSPLHFGNGTRLTVT.

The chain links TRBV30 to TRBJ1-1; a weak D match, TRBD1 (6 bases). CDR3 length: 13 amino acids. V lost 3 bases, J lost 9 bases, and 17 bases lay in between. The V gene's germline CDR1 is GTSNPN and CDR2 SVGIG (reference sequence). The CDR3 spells CAWSAQGGFKAFF. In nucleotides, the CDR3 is TGTGCCTGGAGCGCCCAAGGGGGGTTTAAAGCTTTCTTT.

CDR3 sequence: CASLIGDTNYGYTF. The CDR3 nucleotides are TGTGCCAGCCTCATCGGTGACACTAACTATGGCTACACCTTC. The chain is built from TRBV28 and TRBJ1-2; D is unclear. The germline V and J ends were trimmed by 8 bases and 0 bases, with 13 bases remaining between them. From germline, CDR1 is MDHEN and CDR2 SYDVKM. This CDR3 is built from 14 residues.

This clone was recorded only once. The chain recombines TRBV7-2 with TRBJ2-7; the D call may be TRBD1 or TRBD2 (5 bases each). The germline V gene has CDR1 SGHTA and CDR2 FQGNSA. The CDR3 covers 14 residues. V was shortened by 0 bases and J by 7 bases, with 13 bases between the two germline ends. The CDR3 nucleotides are TGTGCCAGCAGCTTAGCGGGGGTAACGGATGAGCAGTACTTC. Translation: CASSLAGVTDEQYF.

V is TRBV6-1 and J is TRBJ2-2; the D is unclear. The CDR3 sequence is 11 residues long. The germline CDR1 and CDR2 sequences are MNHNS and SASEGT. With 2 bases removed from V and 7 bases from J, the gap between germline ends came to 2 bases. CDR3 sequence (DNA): TGTGCCAGCAGTGAACGCGGGGAGCTGTTTTTT. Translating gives CASSERGELFF.

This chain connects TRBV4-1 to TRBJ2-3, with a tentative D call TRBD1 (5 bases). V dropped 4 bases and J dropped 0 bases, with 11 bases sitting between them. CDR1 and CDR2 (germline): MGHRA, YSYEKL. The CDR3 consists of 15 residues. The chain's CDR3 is CASSLQGSSTDTQYF. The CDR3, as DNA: TGCGCCAGCAGCCTGCAGGGATCTAGCACAGATACGCAGTATTTT.

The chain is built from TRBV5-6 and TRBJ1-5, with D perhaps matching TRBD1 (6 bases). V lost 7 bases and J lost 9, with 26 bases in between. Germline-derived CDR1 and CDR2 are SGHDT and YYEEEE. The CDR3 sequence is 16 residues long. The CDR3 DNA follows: TGTGCCAGCGGCCAGTATAGGACAGAAAAGGACCCGCCCCAGCATTTT. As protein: CASGQYRTEKDPPQHF. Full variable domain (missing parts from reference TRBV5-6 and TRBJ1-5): DAGVTQSPTHLIKTRGQQVTLRCSPKSGHDTVSWYQQALGQGPQFIFQYYEEEERQRGNFPDRFSGHQFPNYSSELNVNALLLGDSALYLCASGQYRTEKDPPQHFGDGTRLSIL.

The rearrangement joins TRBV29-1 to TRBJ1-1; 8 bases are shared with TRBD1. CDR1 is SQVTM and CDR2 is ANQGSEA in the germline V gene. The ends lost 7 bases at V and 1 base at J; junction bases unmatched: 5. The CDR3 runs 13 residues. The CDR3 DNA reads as TGCAGCGCCGGGGACAGGAGGAACACTGAAGCTTTCTTT. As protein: CSAGDRRNTEAFF.

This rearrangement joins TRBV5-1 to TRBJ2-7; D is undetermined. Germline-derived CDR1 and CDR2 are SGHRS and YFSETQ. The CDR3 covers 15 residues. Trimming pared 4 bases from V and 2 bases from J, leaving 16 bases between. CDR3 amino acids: CASSPTPASTYEQYF. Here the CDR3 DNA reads TGCGCCAGCAGCCCGACACCCGCCTCAACCTACGAGCAGTACTTC.

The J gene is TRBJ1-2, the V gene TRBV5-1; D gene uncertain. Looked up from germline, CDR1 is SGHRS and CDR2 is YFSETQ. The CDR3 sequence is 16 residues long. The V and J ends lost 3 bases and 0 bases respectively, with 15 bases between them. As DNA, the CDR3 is TGCGCCAGCAGCTCAACCCCAGGTTCAGCTAACTATGGCTACACCTTC. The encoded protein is CASSSTPGSANYGYTF.

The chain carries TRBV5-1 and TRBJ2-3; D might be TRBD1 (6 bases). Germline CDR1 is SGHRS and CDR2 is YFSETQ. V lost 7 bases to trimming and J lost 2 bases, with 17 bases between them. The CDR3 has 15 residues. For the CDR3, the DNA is TGCGCCAGCGCATCTTGGACAGATTACACAGATACGCAGTATTTT. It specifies CASASWTDYTDTQYF.

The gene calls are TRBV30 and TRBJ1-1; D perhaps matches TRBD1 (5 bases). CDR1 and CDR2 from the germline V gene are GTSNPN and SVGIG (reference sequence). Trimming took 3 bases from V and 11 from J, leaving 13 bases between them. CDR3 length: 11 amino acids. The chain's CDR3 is CAWSGTLVAFF. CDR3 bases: TGTGCCTGGAGCGGGACCCTTGTGGCTTTCTTT. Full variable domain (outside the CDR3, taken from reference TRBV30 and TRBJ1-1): SQTIHQWPATLVQPVGSPLSLECTVEGTSNPNLYWYRQAAGRGLQLLFYSVGIGQISSEVPQNLSASRPQDRQFILSSKKLLLSDSGFYLCAWSGTLVAFFGQGTRLTVV.

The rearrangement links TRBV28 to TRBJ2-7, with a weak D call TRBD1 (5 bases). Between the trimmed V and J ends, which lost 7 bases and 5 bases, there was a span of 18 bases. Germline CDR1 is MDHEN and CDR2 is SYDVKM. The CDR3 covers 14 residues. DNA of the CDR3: TGTGCCAGCACTCTGAGACAGTCTCGTCACGAGCAGTACTTC. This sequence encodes CASTLRQSRHEQYF. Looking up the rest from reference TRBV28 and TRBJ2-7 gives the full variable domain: DVKVTQSSRYLVKRTGEKVFLECVQDMDHENMFWYRQDPGLGLRLIYFSYDVKMKEKGDIPEGYSVSREKKERFSLILESASTNQTSMYLCASTLRQSRHEQYFGPGTRLTVT.

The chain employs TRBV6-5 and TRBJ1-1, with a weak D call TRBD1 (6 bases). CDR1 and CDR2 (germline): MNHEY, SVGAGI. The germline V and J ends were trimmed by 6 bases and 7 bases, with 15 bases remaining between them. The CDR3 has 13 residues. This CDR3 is CASRRQVWGEAFF. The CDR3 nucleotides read TGTGCCAGCAGGCGACAGGTTTGGGGTGAAGCTTTCTTT.

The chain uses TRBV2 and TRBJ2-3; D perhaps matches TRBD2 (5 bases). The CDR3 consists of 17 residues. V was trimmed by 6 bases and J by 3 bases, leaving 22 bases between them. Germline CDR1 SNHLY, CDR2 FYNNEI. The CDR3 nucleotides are TGTGCCAGCAGCCGTGGACCGTCCAGTACGGGGACAGATACGCAGTATTTT. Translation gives CASSRGPSSTGTDTQYF. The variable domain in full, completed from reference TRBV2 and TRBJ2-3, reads EPEVTQTPSHQVTQMGQEVILRCVPISNHLYFYWYRQILGQKVEFLVSFYNNEISEKSEIFDDQFSVERPDGSNFTLKIRSTKLEDSAMYFCASSRGPSSTGTDTQYFGPGTRLTVL.

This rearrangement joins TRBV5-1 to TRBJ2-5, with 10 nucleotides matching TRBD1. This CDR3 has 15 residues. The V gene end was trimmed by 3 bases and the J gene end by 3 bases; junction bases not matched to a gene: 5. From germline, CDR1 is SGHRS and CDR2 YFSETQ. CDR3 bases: TGCGCCAGCAGCTGGGGGACAGGGGAGAAAGAGACCCAGTACTTC. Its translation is CASSWGTGEKETQYF.

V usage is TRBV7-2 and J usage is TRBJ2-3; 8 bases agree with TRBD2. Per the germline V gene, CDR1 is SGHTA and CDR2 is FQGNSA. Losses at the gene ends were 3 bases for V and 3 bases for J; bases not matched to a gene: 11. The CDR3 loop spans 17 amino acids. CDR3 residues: CASSFRAGGPTTDTQYF. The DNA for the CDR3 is TGTGCCAGCAGCTTCAGGGCGGGAGGACCCACGACAGATACGCAGTATTTT.